Reported below is one TCR beta chain. V gave up 7 bases and J gave up 6 bases; unmatched junction bases: 9. The CDR3 sequence is 14 residues long. Germline V gene lookup returns CDR1 SEHNR and CDR2 FQNEAQ (reference sequence). The sample originates from a study of identical twins. Unique molecular identifiers were present on cDNA, and template switching added a universal primer site. One entry per CDR3 protein, called by TCRdb with MiXCR from the 5' RACE reads. The sample lists around 510,000 distinct CDR3 sequences, 14% occurring once. This sample also appeared in a second study, on yellow fever vaccine responses in identical twins.

J is TRBJ1-1 and V is TRBV7-9; 9 nucleotides match TRBD1. This clonotype was obtained from a woman aged 18-29 years in good health. Source material: CD4+ T cells sorted from blood. This CDR3 reads CASTPGQGFSEAFF. CDR3 nucleotide sequence: TGTGCCAGCACCCCGGGACAGGGTTTTTCTGAAGCTTTCTTT. The variable domain in full, with the rest retrieved from reference TRBV7-9 and TRBJ1-1, is DTGVSQNPRHKITKRGQNVTFRCDPISEHNRLYWYRQTLGQGPEFLTYFQNEAQLEKSRLLSDRFSAERPKGSFSTLEIQRTEQGDSAMYLCASTPGQGFSEAFFGQGTRLTVV.